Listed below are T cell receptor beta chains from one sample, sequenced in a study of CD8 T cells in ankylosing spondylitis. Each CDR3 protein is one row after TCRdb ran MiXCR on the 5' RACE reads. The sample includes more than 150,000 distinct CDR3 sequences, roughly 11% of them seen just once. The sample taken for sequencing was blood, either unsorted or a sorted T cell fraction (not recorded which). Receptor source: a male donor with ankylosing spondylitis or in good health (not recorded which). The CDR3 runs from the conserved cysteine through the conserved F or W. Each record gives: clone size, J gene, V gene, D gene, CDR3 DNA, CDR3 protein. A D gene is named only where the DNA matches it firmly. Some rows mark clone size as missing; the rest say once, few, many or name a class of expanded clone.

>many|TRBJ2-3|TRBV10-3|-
TGTGCCATCAGGATGGCCATCACAGATACGCAGTATTTT
CAIRMAITDTQYF
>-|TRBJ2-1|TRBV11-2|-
TGTGCCAGCAGCGGTGGACTCGGCAATGAGCAGTTCTTC
CASSGGLGNEQFF
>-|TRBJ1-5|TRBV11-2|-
TGTGCCAGCAGCTTCGAGAGGGCTCAGCCCCAGCATTTT
CASSFERAQPQHF
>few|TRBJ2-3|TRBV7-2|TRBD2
TGTGCCAGCAGGGCTCTAGCGGGGGTCGGTTCTCCAGATACGCAGTATTTT
CASRALAGVGSPDTQYF
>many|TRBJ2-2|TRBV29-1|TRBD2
TGCAGCGTTGAAGATTTTGGGACTAGCACCGGGGAGCTGTTTTTT
CSVEDFGTSTGELFF
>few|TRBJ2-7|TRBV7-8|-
TGTGCCAGCAGATTTACCAGGGGGGCTAGGGAGCAGTACTTC
CASRFTRGAREQYF
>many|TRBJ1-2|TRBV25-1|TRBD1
TGTGCCAGCAGGGAGGGGGCGGACGGCTACACCTTC
CASREGADGYTF
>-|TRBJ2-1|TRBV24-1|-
TGTGCCACCAGTGACGTTAGGATTACGGATGAGCAGTTCTTC
CATSDVRITDEQFF
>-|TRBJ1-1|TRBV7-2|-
TGTGCCAGCAGCGAACAGGGAGGGAGGAACACTGAAGCTTTCTTT
CASSEQGGRNTEAFF
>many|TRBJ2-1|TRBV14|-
TGTGCCAGCAGCCAAGATCTGGTGAGCGAGAGCCAGTTCTTC
CASSQDLVSESQFF
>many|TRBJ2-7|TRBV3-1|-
TGTGCCAGCTCCAGGGGATACGAGCAGTACTTC
CASSRGYEQYF
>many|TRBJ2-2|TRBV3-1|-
TGTGCCAGCAGCCAACAACTAGCTGGAACCGGGGAGCTGTTTTTT
CASSQQLAGTGELFF
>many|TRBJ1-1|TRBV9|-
TGTGCCAGCAGCGTAGGTTACCCCCGAACTGGTGAAGCTTTCTTT
CASSVGYPRTGEAFF
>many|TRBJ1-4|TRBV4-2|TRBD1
TGTGCCAGCAGCCAAGATAGGGGACAGGGCCTGACCTTTTTT
CASSQDRGQGLTFF
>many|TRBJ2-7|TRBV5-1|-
TGCGCCAGCAGCTACCTGACAGGCGACTCCTACGAGCAGTACTTC
CASSYLTGDSYEQYF
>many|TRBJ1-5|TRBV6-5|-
TGTGCCAGCAGTTTTAAGGGGGGACAGCCCCAGCATTTT
CASSFKGGQPQHF
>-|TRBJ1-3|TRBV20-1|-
TGCAGTGCTAGATTAACATACTCTGGAAACACCATATATTTT
CSARLTYSGNTIYF
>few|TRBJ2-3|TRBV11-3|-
TGTGCCAGCACCTTCTCAGGGACTAGCACAGATACGCAGTATTTT
CASTFSGTSTDTQYF
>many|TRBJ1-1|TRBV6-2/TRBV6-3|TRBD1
TGTGCCAGCAGGTATCCCCTCGGGACAGGGGGGTTTCTGAACACTGAAGCTTTCTTT
CASRYPLGTGGFLNTEAFF
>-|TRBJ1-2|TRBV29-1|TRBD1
TGCAGCGTGGGACAGGGGGTGGACTATGGCTACACCTTC
CSVGQGVDYGYTF
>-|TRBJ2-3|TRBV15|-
TGTGCCACCAGCGTAAGAGTGCCAGATACGCAGTATTTT
CATSVRVPDTQYF
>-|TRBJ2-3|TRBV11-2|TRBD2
TGTGCCAGCAGCTCCCCCCAACTAGCGGTAGATACGCAGTATTTT
CASSSPQLAVDTQYF
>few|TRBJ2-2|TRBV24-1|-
TGTGCCACCCCCTCCGACGGGGCCACCGGGGAGCTGTTTTTT
CATPSDGATGELFF
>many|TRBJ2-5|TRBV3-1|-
TGTGCCAGCAGCCGTGGGGTGCAAGAGACCCAGTACTTC
CASSRGVQETQYF
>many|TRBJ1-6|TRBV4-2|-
TGTGCCAGCAGCCCACCACAGGGCGATCGTTCACCCCTCCACTTT
CASSPPQGDRSPLHF
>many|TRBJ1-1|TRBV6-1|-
TGTGCCAGCAGGGGGGAGGGAGTCACTGAAGCTTTCTTT
CASRGEGVTEAFF
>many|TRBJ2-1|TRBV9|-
TGTGCCAGCAGCGTAGATCATTCAGGAGAGCAGTTCTTC
CASSVDHSGEQFF
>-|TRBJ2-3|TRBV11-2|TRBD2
TGTGCCAGCAGCTTAGTAGGTCTAGCGGGGGGGCTCCCAAGGAGGACAGATACGCAGTATTTT
CASSLVGLAGGLPRRTDTQYF
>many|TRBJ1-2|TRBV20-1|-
TGCAGTGCTAGACAGGGGACGGGGTTGGCAGCTGGCTACACCTTC
CSARQGTGLAAGYTF
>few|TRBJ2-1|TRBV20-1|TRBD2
TGCAGTGTTGGGACTACCGAATTTTACAATGAGCAGTTCTTC
CSVGTTEFYNEQFF
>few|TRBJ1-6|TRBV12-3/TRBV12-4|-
TGTGCCAGCACCCAAGGCCAGGGTAATAATTCACCCCTCCACTTT
CASTQGQGNNSPLHF
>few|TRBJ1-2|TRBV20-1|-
TGCAGTGCTTGGACAGCGAACTATGGCTACACCTTC
CSAWTANYGYTF
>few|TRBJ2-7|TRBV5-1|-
TGCGCCAGCAGCCGAAACCAGGGAAACGAGCAGTACTTC
CASSRNQGNEQYF
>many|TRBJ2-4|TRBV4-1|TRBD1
TGCGCCAGCAGCCAGCCGGGACAGGGAAAGGGAGCCAAAAACATTCAGTACTTC
CASSQPGQGKGAKNIQYF